This TCR beta chain emerged from a study of T-cell memory formation after mild COVID-19. Points from the study as a whole: Second-wave clones peaking on day 37 lacked confirmed SARS-CoV-2 specificity.

CDR1 and CDR2 (germline): SGHRS, YFSETQ. V gave up 0 bases and J gave up 3 bases, with 16 bases separating them. The length of the CDR3 is 16 residues. In this sample, this clonotype turned up many times. Its antigen remains unknown. Sample barcodes and UMIs were carried by the TCR alpha and TCR beta cDNA libraries that 5'RACE generated with constant-segment primers. TCRdb itself ran the 5' RACE reads through MiXCR, one entry per CDR3 protein. The data show fewer than 700,000 distinct CDR3 sequences, with about a fifth seen just once and about 8.2% held by the top ten. The clonotype comes from an adult woman who had mild COVID-19 (a few samples of this study predate the infection). Cell type and time point are not known. The V and J genes are TRBV5-1 and TRBJ2-7; D is ambiguous. Sample: PBMCs or a T cell subset sorted from them (not recorded which). CDR3: CASSLEGLDRFYEQYF. The CDR3 coding sequence is TGCGCCAGCAGCTTGGAAGGATTAGATAGGTTCTACGAGCAGTACTTC.